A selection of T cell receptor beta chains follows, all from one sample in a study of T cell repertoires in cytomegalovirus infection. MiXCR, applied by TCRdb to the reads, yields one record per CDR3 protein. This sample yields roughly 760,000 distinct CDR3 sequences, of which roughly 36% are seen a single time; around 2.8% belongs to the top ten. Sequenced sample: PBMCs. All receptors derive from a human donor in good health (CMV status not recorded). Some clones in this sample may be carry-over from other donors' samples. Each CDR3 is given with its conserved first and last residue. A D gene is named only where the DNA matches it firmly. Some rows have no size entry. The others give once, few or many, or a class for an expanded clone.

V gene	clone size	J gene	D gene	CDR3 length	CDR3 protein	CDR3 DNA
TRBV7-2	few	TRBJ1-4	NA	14	CASSFNPTNEKLFF	TGTGCCAGCAGCTTTAATCCAACTAATGAAAAACTGTTTTTT
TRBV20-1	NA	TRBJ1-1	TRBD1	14	CSAKNRQGGPEAFF	TGCAGTGCAAAAAACCGACAGGGGGGCCCTGAAGCTTTCTTT
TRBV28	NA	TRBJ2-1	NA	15	CASRNPGKLNNEQFF	TGTGCCAGCAGAAACCCGGGAAAGTTAAACAATGAGCAGTTCTTC
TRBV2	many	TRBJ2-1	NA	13	CASSETNGNEQFF	TGTGCCAGCAGTGAAACGAATGGTAATGAGCAGTTCTTC
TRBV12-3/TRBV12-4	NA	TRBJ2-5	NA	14	CASSFIAGKETQYF	TGTGCCAGCAGTTTTATCGCAGGGAAAGAGACCCAGTACTTC
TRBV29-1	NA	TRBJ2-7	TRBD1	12	CSIRQGPYEQYF	TGCAGCATAAGACAGGGGCCCTACGAGCAGTACTTC
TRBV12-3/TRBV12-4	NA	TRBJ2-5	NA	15	CASSLRQGAQGTQYF	TGTGCCAGCAGTTTAAGGCAGGGAGCGCAGGGGACCCAGTACTTC
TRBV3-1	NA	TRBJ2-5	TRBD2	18	CASSQEPSGSGRQETQYF	TGTGCCAGCAGCCAAGAGCCTAGCGGGAGCGGAAGGCAGGAGACCCAGTACTTC
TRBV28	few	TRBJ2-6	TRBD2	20	CATHRLGTSGRGSGANVLTF	TGTGCCACCCATAGGTTGGGGACTAGCGGGAGGGGATCTGGGGCCAACGTCCTGACTTTC
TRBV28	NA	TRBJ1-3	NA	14	CASTSGGNGNTIYF	TGTGCCAGCACCTCGGGAGGGAACGGAAACACCATATATTTT
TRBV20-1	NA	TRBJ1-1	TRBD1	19	CSANFLGLTGYDMNTEAFF	TGCAGTGCAAATTTCTTAGGGTTGACAGGGTACGATATGAACACTGAAGCTTTCTTT
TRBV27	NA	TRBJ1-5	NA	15	CASSPHRALNQPQHF	TGTGCCAGCAGTCCTCACAGAGCCCTCAATCAGCCCCAGCATTTT
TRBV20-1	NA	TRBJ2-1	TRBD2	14	CSASGLAGTNEQFF	TGCAGTGCTAGTGGACTAGCGGGGACCAATGAGCAGTTCTTC
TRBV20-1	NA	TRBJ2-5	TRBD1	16	CSARDATGWTQETQYF	TGCAGTGCTAGAGATGCGACAGGGTGGACGCAAGAGACCCAGTACTTC
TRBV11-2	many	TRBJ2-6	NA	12	CASSGGANVLTF	TGTGCCAGCAGTGGTGGGGCCAACGTCCTGACTTTC
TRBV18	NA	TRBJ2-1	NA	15	CASSPIKSSYNEQFF	TGTGCCAGCTCACCTATCAAGAGCTCCTACAATGAGCAGTTCTTC
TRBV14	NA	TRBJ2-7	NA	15	CASSPRDRGRYEQYF	TGTGCCAGCAGCCCGAGGGACCGAGGAAGGTACGAGCAGTACTTC
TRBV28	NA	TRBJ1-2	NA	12	CASSLRRQGYTF	TGTGCCAGCAGTTTACGCCGACAGGGCTACACCTTC
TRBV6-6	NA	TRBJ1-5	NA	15	CASSYGGGMGQPQHF	TGTGCCAGCAGTTACGGGGGGGGGATGGGTCAGCCCCAGCATTTT
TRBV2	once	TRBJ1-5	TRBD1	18	CATRQTGTILYSNQPQHF	TGTGCCACCCGACAGACAGGGACCATCCTTTATAGCAATCAGCCCCAGCATTTT
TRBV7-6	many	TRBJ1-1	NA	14	CASSLWAANTEAFF	TGTGCCAGCAGCTTATGGGCAGCGAACACTGAAGCTTTCTTT
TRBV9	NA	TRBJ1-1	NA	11	CASGSSAEAFF	TGTGCCAGCGGGTCCAGCGCCGAAGCTTTCTTT
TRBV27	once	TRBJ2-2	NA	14	CARRDFSNTGELFF	TGTGCCCGCAGAGACTTTTCGAACACCGGGGAGCTGTTTTTT
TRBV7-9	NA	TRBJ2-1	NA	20	CASSQVVGSPRPAGHNEQFF	TGTGCCAGCAGCCAGGTTGTCGGGTCCCCACGTCCCGCGGGACACAATGAGCAGTTCTTC
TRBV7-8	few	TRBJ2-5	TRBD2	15	CASSLYGRRGETQYF	TGTGCCAGCAGCTTATACGGGAGGAGGGGAGAGACCCAGTACTTC
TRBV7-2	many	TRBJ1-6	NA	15	CASSFGRGNNSPLHF	TGTGCCAGCAGCTTCGGCAGGGGCAATAATTCACCCCTCCACTTT
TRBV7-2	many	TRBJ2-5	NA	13	CASSWGAKETQYF	TGTGCCAGCAGCTGGGGGGCGAAAGAGACCCAGTACTTC
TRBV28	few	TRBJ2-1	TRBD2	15	CASRPEGGGLNEQFF	TGTGCCAGCAGGCCGGAGGGCGGGGGGCTGAATGAGCAGTTCTTC
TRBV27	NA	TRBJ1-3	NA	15	CASSLSRDSGNTIYF	TGTGCCAGCAGTTTAAGTAGGGACTCTGGAAACACCATATATTTT
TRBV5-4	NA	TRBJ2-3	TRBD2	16	CASSSSNSGRADTQYF	TGTGCCAGCAGTTCCTCGAATAGCGGGAGGGCAGATACGCAGTATTTT
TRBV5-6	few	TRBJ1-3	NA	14	CASSFKGEGNTIYF	TGTGCCAGCAGCTTCAAAGGGGAAGGAAACACCATATATTTT
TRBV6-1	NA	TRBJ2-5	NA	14	CASSGQQVGETQYF	TGTGCCAGCAGTGGACAGCAGGTTGGAGAGACCCAGTACTTC
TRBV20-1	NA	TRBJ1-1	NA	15	CSAAHPVPVGTEDFF	TGCAGTGCTGCCCACCCTGTCCCAGTAGGCACTGAAGATTTCTTT
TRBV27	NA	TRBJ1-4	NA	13	CASSSGQIGKLFF	TGTGCCAGCAGTTCAGGACAGATTGGGAAACTGTTTTTT
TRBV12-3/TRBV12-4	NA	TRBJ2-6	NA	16	CASSPKSGAGANVLTF	TGTGCCAGCAGTCCGAAATCAGGGGCTGGGGCCAACGTCCTGACTTTC
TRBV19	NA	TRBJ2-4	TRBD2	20	CASSSSSGGPYRLAKNIQYF	TGTGCCAGTAGTAGTTCTAGCGGGGGCCCCTACCGACTAGCCAAAAACATTCAGTACTTC
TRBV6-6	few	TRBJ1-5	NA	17	CASSPQGPGNGNQPQHF	TGTGCCAGCAGTCCACAAGGTCCCGGGAATGGCAATCAGCCCCAGCATTTT
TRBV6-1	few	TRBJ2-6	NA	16	CASIEGLSSGANVLTF	TGTGCCAGCATAGAAGGTTTATCCTCTGGGGCCAACGTCCTGACTTTC
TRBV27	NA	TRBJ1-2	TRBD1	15	CASSTDRERAYGYTF	TGTGCCAGCAGCACCGACAGGGAAAGGGCTTATGGCTACACCTTC
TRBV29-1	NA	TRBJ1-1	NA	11	CSARRDTEAFF	TGCAGCGCCCGAAGGGACACTGAAGCTTTCTTT
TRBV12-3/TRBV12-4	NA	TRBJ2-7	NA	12	CASCYGAVEQYF	TGTGCCAGCTGTTATGGGGCGGTCGAGCAGTACTTC
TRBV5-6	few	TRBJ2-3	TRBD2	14	CASLRTSYADTQYF	TGTGCCAGCCTGAGGACTAGCTATGCAGATACGCAGTATTTT
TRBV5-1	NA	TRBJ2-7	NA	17	CASSLGGRGQTSYEQYF	TGCGCCAGCAGCTTGGGGGGTCGCGGGCAGACCTCCTACGAGCAGTACTTC
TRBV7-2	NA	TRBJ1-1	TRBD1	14	CASSSGQGPTTLQF	TGTGCCAGCAGCTCGGGACAGGGGCCGACGACCCTGCAGTTT
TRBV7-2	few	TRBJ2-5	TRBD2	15	CASSLAGGPAETQYF	TGTGCCAGCAGCTTAGCGGGAGGGCCCGCAGAGACCCAGTACTTC
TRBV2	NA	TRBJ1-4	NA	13	CASRQRRGEKLFF	TGTGCCAGCAGACAGAGGCGGGGTGAAAAACTGTTTTTT
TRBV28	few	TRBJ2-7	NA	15	CASSGAQVASYEQYF	TGTGCCAGCTCTGGAGCCCAAGTCGCCTCTTACGAGCAGTACTTC
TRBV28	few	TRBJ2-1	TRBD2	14	CASSFGTRGAEQFF	TGTGCCAGCAGTTTTGGGACTAGGGGGGCTGAGCAGTTCTTC
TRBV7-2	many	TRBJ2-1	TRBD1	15	CASSLVNRGYNEQFF	TGTGCCAGCAGCTTAGTGAACAGGGGTTACAATGAGCAGTTCTTC
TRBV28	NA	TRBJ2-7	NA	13	CASSLGPAFEQYF	TGTGCCAGCAGTTTAGGACCAGCGTTCGAGCAGTACTTC
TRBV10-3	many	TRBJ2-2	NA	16	CAMRETPPGYTGELFF	TGTGCCATGCGGGAAACCCCCCCAGGATACACCGGGGAGCTGTTTTTT
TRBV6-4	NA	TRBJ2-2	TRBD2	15	CASSGLAEGYGELFF	TGTGCCAGCAGTGGACTAGCTGAGGGCTACGGGGAGCTGTTTTTT
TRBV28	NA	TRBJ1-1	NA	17	CASRYGQQETMNTEAFF	TGTGCCAGCCGCTATGGACAGCAAGAAACGATGAACACTGAAGCTTTCTTT
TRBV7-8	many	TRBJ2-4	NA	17	CASSLAWGASTKNIQYF	TGTGCCAGCAGCTTAGCGTGGGGGGCCTCGACCAAAAACATTCAGTACTTC
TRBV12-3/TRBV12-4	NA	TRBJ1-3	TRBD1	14	CASNRGFAGNTIYF	TGTGCCAGCAACAGGGGGTTTGCTGGAAACACCATATATTTT